Listed below are T cell receptor beta chains from one sample, sequenced in a study of cytomegalovirus exposure and HLA in healthy donors. This table comes from immunoSEQ multiplex PCR, and its TCRdb copy is limited to in-frame clones, with some not included. The data show about 160,000 clones, about 80% seen once. Source material: PBMCs. The source of these receptors is a woman in her fifties or sixties in good health and CMV-seropositive. Each CDR3 is given with its conserved first and last residue. The D gene is left open where the match is weak. Clone size, where shown, is once, few, many, or a class for clones that have expanded.

v_gene: TRBV21-1; j_gene: TRBJ2-7; len: 12; abundance: few; d_gene: NA; CDR3aa: CASPRDNYEQYF; CDR3nt: TGTGCCAGCCCCCGGGACAACTACGAGCAGTACTTC
v_gene: TRBV12-5; j_gene: TRBJ2-3; len: 18; abundance: NA; d_gene: TRBD2; CDR3aa: CASAQGTSGGAGVDTQYF; CDR3nt: TGTGCTAGTGCCCAGGGGACTAGCGGGGGGGCGGGTGTAGATACGCAGTATTTT
v_gene: TRBV29-1; j_gene: TRBJ2-5; len: 15; abundance: NA; d_gene: NA; CDR3aa: CSVEYSGGLQETQYF; CDR3nt: TGCAGCGTTGAATACAGTGGGGGGTTACAAGAGACCCAGTACTTC
v_gene: TRBV27; j_gene: TRBJ1-5; len: 13; abundance: NA; d_gene: NA; CDR3aa: CATRREIGQPQHF; CDR3nt: TGTGCCACCCGAAGGGAGATTGGTCAGCCCCAGCATTTT
v_gene: TRBV2; j_gene: TRBJ1-2; len: 16; abundance: NA; d_gene: NA; CDR3aa: CASRDEFGIQHYGYTF; CDR3nt: TGTGCCAGCAGGGACGAATTCGGGATCCAACACTATGGCTACACCTTC
v_gene: TRBV6-4; j_gene: TRBJ2-3; len: 15; abundance: NA; d_gene: TRBD2; CDR3aa: CASSPSGSQADTQYF; CDR3nt: TGTGCCAGCAGTCCCAGCGGGAGTCAGGCAGATACGCAGTATTTT
v_gene: TRBV4-3; j_gene: TRBJ2-3; len: 15; abundance: NA; d_gene: TRBD1; CDR3aa: CASSQGTGITDTQYF; CDR3nt: TGCGCCAGCAGCCAAGGGACAGGCATCACAGATACGCAGTATTTT
v_gene: TRBV2; j_gene: TRBJ2-5; len: 14; abundance: NA; d_gene: NA; CDR3aa: CASMRGGDRETQYF; CDR3nt: TGTGCCAGCATGCGCGGCGGGGACAGAGAGACCCAGTACTTC
v_gene: TRBV5-4; j_gene: TRBJ1-4; len: 14; abundance: NA; d_gene: TRBD1; CDR3aa: CASRRTGKNEKLFF; CDR3nt: TGTGCCAGCAGGCGGACAGGGAAAAATGAAAAACTGTTTTTT
v_gene: TRBV6-6; j_gene: TRBJ2-7; len: 15; abundance: once; d_gene: NA; CDR3aa: CASSYSPGGAYEQYF; CDR3nt: TGTGCCAGCAGTTACTCTCCCGGCGGGGCCTACGAGCAGTACTTC
v_gene: TRBV28; j_gene: TRBJ1-2; len: 13; abundance: NA; d_gene: NA; CDR3aa: CASSPRGAFGYTF; CDR3nt: TGTGCCAGCAGCCCGCGGGGGGCGTTTGGCTACACCTTC
v_gene: TRBV5-6; j_gene: TRBJ1-3; len: 15; abundance: NA; d_gene: NA; CDR3aa: CASSLGPSSGNTIYF; CDR3nt: TGTGCCAGCAGCCTGGGCCCGAGCTCTGGAAACACCATATATTTT
v_gene: TRBV15; j_gene: TRBJ1-6; len: 15; abundance: few; d_gene: TRBD1; CDR3aa: CATSPRQGPDSPLHF; CDR3nt: TGTGCCACCAGCCCCCGACAGGGACCCGATTCACCCCTCCACTTT
v_gene: TRBV11-3; j_gene: TRBJ2-1; len: 15; abundance: NA; d_gene: NA; CDR3aa: CASSLDLGGGNEQFF; CDR3nt: TGTGCCAGCAGCTTAGATCTTGGGGGCGGCAATGAGCAGTTCTTC
v_gene: TRBV19; j_gene: TRBJ2-2; len: 14; abundance: NA; d_gene: NA; CDR3aa: CAPTFMTATGELFF; CDR3nt: TGTGCCCCCACATTTATGACAGCAACCGGGGAGCTGTTTTTT
v_gene: TRBV19; j_gene: TRBJ1-2; len: 13; abundance: few; d_gene: TRBD1; CDR3aa: CASLRQGWDGYTF; CDR3nt: TGTGCCAGCTTAAGACAGGGTTGGGATGGCTACACCTTC
v_gene: TRBV9; j_gene: TRBJ2-1; len: 15; abundance: NA; d_gene: TRBD1; CDR3aa: CASSVGQGAYNEQFF; CDR3nt: TGTGCCAGCAGCGTAGGACAGGGGGCGTACAATGAGCAGTTCTTC
v_gene: TRBV5-1; j_gene: TRBJ1-1; len: 13; abundance: NA; d_gene: TRBD1; CDR3aa: CASSLTGGTEAFF; CDR3nt: TGCGCCAGCAGCTTGACAGGGGGCACTGAAGCTTTCTTT
v_gene: TRBV4-3; j_gene: TRBJ2-7; len: 13; abundance: NA; d_gene: NA; CDR3aa: CASSLPGNYEQYF; CDR3nt: TGCGCCAGCAGCCTCCCGGGGAACTACGAGCAGTACTTC
v_gene: TRBV7-2; j_gene: TRBJ1-3; len: 15; abundance: NA; d_gene: NA; CDR3aa: CASIGHLGAGNTIYF; CDR3nt: TGTGCCAGCATCGGACATCTGGGCGCTGGAAACACCATATATTTT
v_gene: TRBV2; j_gene: TRBJ2-4; len: 13; abundance: NA; d_gene: NA; CDR3aa: CASSPVRENIQYF; CDR3nt: TGTGCCAGCAGCCCCGTCCGGGAAAACATTCAGTACTTC
v_gene: TRBV2; j_gene: TRBJ2-2; len: 13; abundance: NA; d_gene: TRBD2; CDR3aa: CASQRENTGELFF; CDR3nt: TGTGCCAGCCAGCGGGAGAACACCGGGGAGCTGTTTTTT
v_gene: TRBV21-1; j_gene: TRBJ2-3; len: 16; abundance: NA; d_gene: NA; CDR3aa: CASSKCGVAFTDTQYF; CDR3nt: TGTGCCAGCAGCAAATGCGGGGTGGCGTTCACAGATACGCAGTATTTT
v_gene: TRBV28; j_gene: TRBJ2-7; len: 16; abundance: NA; d_gene: NA; CDR3aa: CASSSPSDYGAYEQYF; CDR3nt: TGTGCCAGCAGTTCCCCTTCCGACTATGGGGCCTACGAGCAGTACTTC
v_gene: TRBV15; j_gene: TRBJ2-5; len: 16; abundance: NA; d_gene: TRBD2; CDR3aa: CATSRVGGRGGKTQYF; CDR3nt: TGTGCCACCAGCAGAGTGGGTGGGAGGGGCGGAAAGACCCAGTACTTC
v_gene: TRBV4-3; j_gene: TRBJ2-7; len: 13; abundance: NA; d_gene: NA; CDR3aa: CASSQVGGNEQYF; CDR3nt: TGCGCCAGCAGCCAAGTGGGAGGCAACGAGCAGTACTTC
v_gene: TRBV7-6; j_gene: TRBJ2-2; len: 17; abundance: NA; d_gene: TRBD1; CDR3aa: CASSQRPGTENTGELFF; CDR3nt: TGTGCCAGCAGCCAACGACCCGGGACAGAAAACACCGGGGAGCTGTTTTTT
v_gene: TRBV13; j_gene: TRBJ2-7; len: 15; abundance: once; d_gene: TRBD1; CDR3aa: CASSSIGQGSREQYF; CDR3nt: TGTGCCAGCAGCTCCATAGGACAGGGGTCACGCGAGCAGTACTTC
v_gene: TRBV7-2; j_gene: TRBJ2-1; len: 12; abundance: NA; d_gene: NA; CDR3aa: CASSEQGNEQFF; CDR3nt: TGTGCCAGCAGCGAACAGGGAAATGAGCAGTTCTTC
v_gene: TRBV7-6; j_gene: TRBJ1-5; len: 16; abundance: NA; d_gene: TRBD1; CDR3aa: CASSLGQGKVNQPQHF; CDR3nt: TGTGCCAGCAGCTTGGGACAGGGAAAAGTTAATCAGCCCCAGCATTTT
v_gene: TRBV18; j_gene: TRBJ2-5; len: 15; abundance: NA; d_gene: NA; CDR3aa: CASSPDLGAQETQYF; CDR3nt: TGTGCCAGCTCACCAGACTTAGGTGCACAAGAGACCCAGTACTTC
v_gene: TRBV5-5; j_gene: TRBJ2-5; len: 16; abundance: NA; d_gene: NA; CDR3aa: CASTFGSSGGRETQYF; CDR3nt: TGTGCCAGCACCTTCGGGAGTTCAGGGGGGAGAGAGACCCAGTACTTC
v_gene: TRBV2; j_gene: TRBJ2-3; len: 17; abundance: NA; d_gene: TRBD2; CDR3aa: CASRGSQGSGYTDTQYF; CDR3nt: TGTGCCAGCAGGGGTTCCCAGGGTAGCGGGTATACAGATACGCAGTATTTT
v_gene: TRBV15; j_gene: TRBJ2-1; len: 15; abundance: once; d_gene: TRBD2; CDR3aa: CATSSQRGAYNEQFF; CDR3nt: TGTGCCACCAGCAGTCAGCGGGGGGCCTACAATGAGCAGTTCTTC
v_gene: TRBV5-8; j_gene: TRBJ2-2; len: 15; abundance: NA; d_gene: NA; CDR3aa: CASSVGTANTGELFF; CDR3nt: TGTGCCAGCAGTGTAGGGACTGCGAACACCGGGGAGCTGTTTTTT
v_gene: TRBV5-6; j_gene: TRBJ2-5; len: 15; abundance: NA; d_gene: NA; CDR3aa: CASSFLAVGAGAQYF; CDR3nt: TGTGCCAGCAGCTTCTTAGCGGTTGGAGCCGGGGCCCAGTACTTC
v_gene: TRBV6-1; j_gene: TRBJ2-7; len: 15; abundance: NA; d_gene: TRBD1; CDR3aa: CASIRQGRFSYEQYF; CDR3nt: TGTGCCAGCATCCGACAGGGCCGATTCTCCTACGAGCAGTACTTC
v_gene: TRBV6-5; j_gene: TRBJ1-2; len: 14; abundance: once; d_gene: NA; CDR3aa: CASSYNRPIYGYTF; CDR3nt: TGTGCCAGCAGTTACAACAGGCCGATCTATGGCTACACCTTC
v_gene: TRBV10-2; j_gene: TRBJ2-3; len: 16; abundance: once; d_gene: TRBD2; CDR3aa: CASSGNSGGETDTQYF; CDR3nt: TGCGCCAGCAGTGGAAACTCGGGGGGGGAGACAGATACGCAGTATTTT
v_gene: TRBV5-6; j_gene: TRBJ1-5; len: 14; abundance: NA; d_gene: TRBD1; CDR3aa: CASSHGQGNQPQHF; CDR3nt: TGTGCCAGCAGCCACGGACAGGGCAATCAGCCCCAGCATTTT
v_gene: TRBV10-3; j_gene: TRBJ2-2; len: 16; abundance: once; d_gene: NA; CDR3aa: CAAGRGGAGDTGELFF; CDR3nt: TGTGCCGCCGGCCGGGGTGGGGCAGGGGACACCGGGGAGCTGTTTTTT
v_gene: TRBV29-1; j_gene: TRBJ1-2; len: 13; abundance: NA; d_gene: NA; CDR3aa: CSVENQANYGYTF; CDR3nt: TGCAGCGTTGAAAACCAGGCTAACTATGGCTACACCTTC
v_gene: TRBV28; j_gene: TRBJ1-6; len: 13; abundance: NA; d_gene: TRBD1; CDR3aa: CASSPGGWSPLHF; CDR3nt: TGTGCCAGCAGCCCAGGGGGCTGGTCACCCCTCCACTTT
v_gene: TRBV11-2; j_gene: TRBJ1-1; len: 13; abundance: NA; d_gene: NA; CDR3aa: CASRATGNTEAFF; CDR3nt: TGTGCCAGCAGGGCGACAGGAAACACTGAAGCTTTCTTT
v_gene: TRBV4-1; j_gene: TRBJ1-4; len: 13; abundance: NA; d_gene: NA; CDR3aa: CASQDSTNEKLFF; CDR3nt: TGCGCCAGCCAGGACTCAACTAATGAAAAACTGTTTTTT
v_gene: TRBV5-4; j_gene: TRBJ1-1; len: 13; abundance: NA; d_gene: TRBD1; CDR3aa: CASSPDRTLSAFF; CDR3nt: TGTGCCAGCAGCCCGGACAGGACCTTATCAGCTTTCTTT
v_gene: TRBV7-9; j_gene: TRBJ2-5; len: 15; abundance: NA; d_gene: TRBD2; CDR3aa: CASSPGLAGQETQYF; CDR3nt: TGTGCCAGCAGCCCGGGACTAGCGGGACAAGAGACCCAGTACTTC
v_gene: TRBV27; j_gene: TRBJ1-1; len: 13; abundance: once; d_gene: NA; CDR3aa: CASSPRPSNLAFF; CDR3nt: TGTGCCAGCAGTCCCAGGCCGAGTAATTTAGCTTTCTTT
v_gene: TRBV6-1; j_gene: TRBJ2-3; len: 15; abundance: NA; d_gene: TRBD2; CDR3aa: CASRASGGAATTQYF; CDR3nt: TGTGCCAGCAGGGCGAGCGGGGGGGCCGCTACGACGCAGTATTTT
v_gene: TRBV2; j_gene: TRBJ1-1; len: 13; abundance: NA; d_gene: NA; CDR3aa: CASNQQGIAEAFF; CDR3nt: TGTGCCAGCAATCAACAGGGAATCGCTGAAGCTTTCTTT